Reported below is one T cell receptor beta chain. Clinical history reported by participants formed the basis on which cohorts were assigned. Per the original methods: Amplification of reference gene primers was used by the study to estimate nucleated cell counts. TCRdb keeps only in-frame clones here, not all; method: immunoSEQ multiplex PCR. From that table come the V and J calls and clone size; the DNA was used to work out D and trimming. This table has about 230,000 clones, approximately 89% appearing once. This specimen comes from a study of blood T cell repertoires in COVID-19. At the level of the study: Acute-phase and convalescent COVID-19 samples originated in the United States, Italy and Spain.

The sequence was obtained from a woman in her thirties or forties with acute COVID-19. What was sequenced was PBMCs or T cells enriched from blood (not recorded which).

This chain's CDR3 is CASSESAGANQPQHF. CDR3 DNA: TGTGCCAGCAGTGAATCGGCAGGGGCTAATCAGCCCCAGCATTTT. This sequence joins TRBV25-1 and TRBJ1-5; D perhaps matches TRBD1 (6 bases). Deletions cut 1 base from V and 4 bases from J, with 11 bases between. Germline V gene lookup returns CDR1 MGHDK and CDR2 SYGVNS. CDR3 length: 15 amino acids.